A single sample gave rise to the 10 T cell receptor beta chains below, sequenced in a study of tissue T cells after allogeneic stem cell transplantation. Assay: immunoSEQ multiplex PCR; the TCRdb copy retains only in-frame clones and omits some. The sample lists about 7,700 clones, roughly 34% occurring once. The time point denotes: mouse harvest day 14 after allogeneic transplant. The graft held 10^6 splenic CD5+ T cells and 10^7 T-cell-depleted bone marrow cells. Sequencing was performed on skin. The receptors were gathered from a female BALB/c mouse given C57BL/6 T cells with graft-versus-host disease after an allogeneic hematopoietic cell transplant.

Worth noting for this clone: Gene names follow the mouse nomenclature. The CDR3 extends 1 residue past the end of the read, so its final part is completed from the germline J gene. The chain joins TRBV1 to TRBJ2-2; no clear D. The CDR3 has 14 amino acids. V lost 3 bases and J lost 7, with 12 bases in between. Germline V CDR1 and CDR2: NSQYPW, LRSPGD (reference sequence). Incomplete CDR3 DNA: TGCACCTGCAGTGCCTCCGCGGGGAACGGGCAGCTCTAC. Protein sequence: CTCSASAGNGQLY. The full CDR3 sequence reads CTCSASAGNGQLYF.

A word on this clone: Any gene name here is a mouse gene name. Read sequence stops 1 residue before the CDR3 end, and the germline J gene provides the missing end. The chain carries TRBV3 and TRBJ2-7; perhaps TRBD2 as D (6 bases). The V gene's germline CDR1 is SNHLY and CDR2 FYNGKV (reference sequence). V lost 5 bases and J lost 2, with 10 bases in between. There are 13 residues in the CDR3. The CDR3 loop is CASSLGLPYEQYF. The covered CDR3 bases are TGTGCCAGCAGCCTTGGACTGCCCTATGAACAGTAC.

Note on this clone: Mouse germline and gene names are used. With the read ending 1 residue before the CDR3 end, the germline J gene is used to fill in that end. The chain has TRBV16 and TRBJ2-1; 10 nucleotides line up with TRBD2. The CDR3 extends over 13 amino acids. The germline gives CDR1 SGHSA, CDR2 FRNQAP. Trimming removed 6 bases from V and 6 bases from J; junction bases left unmatched: 2. CDR3 loop: CASRDWGFAEQFF. Incomplete CDR3 DNA: TGTGCAAGCAGGGACTGGGGGTTTGCTGAGCAGTTC. The whole variable domain, remainder taken from reference TRBV16 and TRBJ2-1, is NAGVIQTPRHKVTGKGQEATLWCEPISGHSAVFWYRQTIVQGLEFLTYFRNQAPIDDSGMPKERFSAQMPNQSHSTLKIQSTQPQDSAVYLCASRDWGFAEQFFGPGTRLTVL.

This clone was picked up a small number of times. These gene names are mouse names. The DNA ends 1 residue before the CDR3 does, and the rest of the CDR3 is filled in from the germline J gene. The V and J genes are TRBV26 and TRBJ2-2; D possibly corresponds to TRBD1 (5 bases). The V end was cut by 2 bases, the J end by 0 bases, with 7 bases between. The CDR3 extends over 15 amino acids. Germline V gives CDR1 KGHPV, CDR2 FQNQEV (reference sequence). The CDR3 sequence is CASSLRGSNTGQLYF. The part of the CDR3 DNA that was read is TGTGCCAGCAGTCTGAGGGGTTCAAACACCGGGCAGCTCTAC.

By its share, this clone is medium-sized. The gene names given are mouse names. The read terminates 1 residue before the CDR3 end, so the remaining end is supplied by the germline J gene. This rearrangement joins TRBV26 to TRBJ2-7; D is possibly TRBD1 (6 bases). The CDR3 is made up of 13 amino acids. V was pared by 4 bases and J by 7 bases, with 14 bases between. Germline V gene sequence: CDR1 KGHPV, CDR2 FQNQEV (reference sequence). The CDR3 sequence: CASSRGTSGEQYF. CDR3 DNA (partial): TGTGCCAGCAGTCGGGGGACAAGCGGAGAACAGTAC.

By share, this clone counts as medium-sized. Germline and genes here are mouse. The sequence runs out 1 residue before the end of the CDR3; the remainder is reconstructed from the germline J gene. In the same sample, other DNA sequences code for this CDR3. V usage is TRBV26 and J usage is TRBJ1-3; maybe TRBD1 (5 bases). V was clipped by 2 bases and J by 0 bases, with 5 bases between them. There are 14 residues in the CDR3. Germline loops: CDR1 KGHPV, CDR2 FQNQEV (reference sequence). CDR3 loop: CASSLDSSGNTLYF. The sequenced CDR3 bases are TGTGCCAGCAGTCTGGACAGTTCTGGAAATACGCTCTAT.

Only one count was recorded for this clone. Any gene name here is a mouse gene name. The CDR3 extends 1 residue past the end of the read, so its final part is completed from the germline J gene. The chain recombines TRBV12-2 with TRBJ2-3; 12 positions agree with TRBD2. This CDR3 region has 15 residues. CDR1 is SGHLS and CDR2 is HYDKME in the germline V gene. V lost 0 bases and J lost 5; bases outside the gene matches: 2. The CDR3 sequence: CASSLDWGGVETLYF. The CDR3 DNA, read in part, is TGTGCCAGCTCTCTCGACTGGGGGGGCGTAGAAACGCTGTAT.

With regard to this clone: Gene names are the mouse ones. CDR3 DNA (partial): TGTGCCAGCAGCTTCGCGGGAACAGAAGTCTTC. Translating it yields CASSFAGTEVF. The CDR3 as a whole reads CASSFAGTEVFF. The V call is TRBV3, the J call TRBJ1-1; D unresolved. The read halts 1 residue ahead of the CDR3 end, with the missing end drawn from the germline J gene. Between the trimmed V and J ends, which lost 3 bases and 5 bases, there was a span of 7 bases. This CDR3 region has 12 residues. Germline CDR1 reads SNHLY; CDR2 reads FYNGKV (reference sequence).

Worth noting for this clone: Gene and germline names: mouse. The CDR3 end lies 1 residue beyond the end of the read and is filled in from the germline J gene. V usage is TRBV12-2 and J usage is TRBJ2-7, with TRBD2 identical over 10 bases. This CDR3 is built from 14 residues. V lost 2 bases to trimming and J lost 3 bases; unmatched junction nucleotides: 3. From germline, CDR1 is SGHLS and CDR2 HYDKME. CDR3 region: CASSRDWGLYEQYF. CDR3 bases read: TGTGCCAGCTCTCGGGACTGGGGCCTCTATGAACAGTAC.

Regarding this clone: Gene names refer to mouse genes. The sequence runs out 1 residue before the end of the CDR3; the remainder is reconstructed from the germline J gene. The rearrangement links TRBV12-1 to TRBJ2-5; D unclear. The CDR3 is made up of 14 amino acids. V was cut by 0 bases and J by 0 bases, with 6 bases left in between. Germline V gene data show CDR1 as SGHSN and CDR2 as HYEKVE. CDR3 amino acids: CASSLESNQDTQYF. The CDR3 DNA, read in part, is TGTGCCAGCTCTCTCGAGAGTAACCAAGACACCCAGTAC.